The 19 T cell receptor beta chains reported below all come from one sample, sequenced in a study of metastatic and nonmetastatic thyroid tumors. None of the patients had undergone any treatment ahead of thyroid surgery. TCRdb used MiXCR to call clones anew from the PCR reads. In the table there are about 40,000 clones, about an eighth of which are singletons. Input material: blood. All receptors come from a female donor with papillary thyroid cancer or a benign thyroid nodule (not recorded which). Some clones in this sample may be carry-over from other donors' samples.

This clone was seen at least ten times. The chain combines TRBV28 with TRBJ1-1; D uncertain. CDR3 size: 13 residues. Trimming took off 0 bases at V and 1 base at J, with 3 bases between the two ends. The germline gives CDR1 MDHEN, CDR2 SYDVKM. The DNA of the CDR3 is TGTGCCAGCAGTTTATGGAGGAACACTGAAGCTTTCTTT. This codes for CASSLWRNTEAFF.

This clone was picked up a small number of times. A junction end diverges from the germline sequence, so it may reflect a read error. This chain uses TRBV28 with TRBJ1-5; TRBD1 matches 8 bases. Germline CDR1 is MDHEN and CDR2 is SYDVKM. CDR3 length: 16 amino acids. CDR3 bases: TGTGCCAGCAGTTTAGCCCGCACAGGGGGACATCAGCCCAAGCATTTT. Translating it yields CASSLARTGGHQPKHF.

This clone was detected ten times or more. The chain links TRBV14 to TRBJ2-7; possibly TRBD2 for D (6 bases). This CDR3 contains 13 residues. Germline V gene lookup returns CDR1 SGHDN and CDR2 FVKESK. V was pared by 0 bases and J by 7 bases, with 10 bases between. As DNA, the CDR3 is TGTGCCAGCAGCCAAGACCTAGCGAGTGAGCAGTACTTC. This translates into CASSQDLASEQYF.

The rearrangement links TRBV6-4 to TRBJ2-1; 8 bases fit TRBD2. Germline CDR1 MRHNA, CDR2 SNTAGT. Trimming took 5 bases from V and 2 from J; bases not matched to a gene: 5. This CDR3 contains 15 residues. The CDR3 sequence: CASSLTSGPYNEQFF. The DNA for the CDR3 is TGTGCCAGCAGTTTAACTAGCGGTCCCTACAATGAGCAGTTCTTC.

As concerns this clone: The junction and the germline gene differ at one end; a read error may be behind it. The sample holds other DNA sequences that translate to the same CDR3. The chain uses TRBV7-2 and TRBJ2-3; TRBD1 agrees at 8 bases. Germline lookup yields CDR1 SGHTA and CDR2 FQGNSA. CDR3 length equals 14 residues. The CDR3: CASSLDQGADTQYF. The CDR3 nucleotides read TGTGCCAGCAGCTTAGACCAGGGGGCTGATACTCAGTATTTT.

In its sample, this clone was seen a few times. A much larger clone differs from this one at a single base, so this may be a read error. This chain links TRBV29-1 with TRBJ2-1; no firm D call. The ends were cut back, 4 bases at V and 3 bases at J, with 10 bases in the middle. The length of the CDR3 is 13 residues. Germline CDR1 reads SQVTM; CDR2 reads ANQGSEA. The CDR3 DNA reads TGCAGCGTTGGCTTTGCGTTCTACAATGAGCAGTTCTTC. This codes for CSVGFAFYNEQFF.

This clone is a singleton in its sample. V gene TRBV4-1 combines with J gene TRBJ2-1, with 7 bases matching TRBD1. This CDR3 region has 15 residues. The V segment lost 4 bases and the J segment 3 bases; nucleotides outside the gene matches: 6. Germline values: CDR1 MGHRA, CDR2 YSYEKL. For the CDR3, the DNA is TGCGCCAGCAGCCTTTTGGGGACAGTCTACAATGAGCAGTTCTTC. Its translation: CASSLLGTVYNEQFF.

This clone was seen repeatedly, ten times or more. The gene calls are TRBV24-1 and TRBJ2-5; the D gene is possibly TRBD1 (7 bases). Germline V gene data show CDR1 as KGHDR and CDR2 as SFDVKD. This CDR3 comprises 17 residues. V was pared by 0 bases and J by 3 bases, with 16 bases between. The CDR3 DNA sequence: TGTGCCACCAGTGATTTGCATGGAGGGGGCCGTAAAGAGACCCAGTACTTC. This sequence encodes CATSDLHGGGRKETQYF.

This clone showed up just once. An end of the junction differs from the germline gene, which may be a read error. Other DNA sequences of this sample code for an identical CDR3. This chain joins TRBV15 and TRBJ2-2, with a tentative D call TRBD2 (6 bases). This CDR3 is built from 16 residues. CDR1 and CDR2 from the germline V gene are LNHNV and YYDKDF (reference sequence). The CDR3 reads CATSRDVGEADGELFF. DNA of the CDR3: TGCGCCACCAGCAGAGATGTTGGGGAGGCTGACGGGGAGCTGTTTTTT.

This clone occurred many times. V and J are TRBV6-1 and TRBJ2-1; 16 bases agree with TRBD2. CDR3 length: 16 residues. Germline trimming cut 9 bases from V and 4 bases from J; bases unmatched to any gene: 6. Germline V gene sequence: CDR1 MNHNS, CDR2 SASEGT. The CDR3 DNA reads TGTGCCAGGGGGACTAGCGGGAGGGCCGGGTACAATGAGCAGTTCTTC. Protein sequence: CARGTSGRAGYNEQFF.

The sample holds a few counts of this clone. The rearrangement uses TRBV5-1 and TRBJ2-3, with TRBD2 matching over 8 bases. Losses at the gene ends were 1 base for V and 0 bases for J; bases not matched to a gene: 13. This CDR3 is built from 19 residues. Germline V gene sequence: CDR1 SGHRS, CDR2 YFSETQ. The CDR3 is CASSLTPGLVGESTDTQYF. CDR3 nucleotides: TGCGCCAGCAGCTTGACACCGGGACTAGTGGGGGAAAGCACAGATACGCAGTATTTT.

The chain couples TRBV6-1 to TRBJ2-4; weak D call: TRBD1 (6 bases). The CDR3 contains 11 residues. Germline V CDR1 and CDR2: MNHNS, SASEGT. V shed 5 bases and J shed 11 bases, with 10 bases lying between them. In DNA, the CDR3 is TGTGCCAGCAGTCGTACAGGGTTTCAGTACTTC. The encoded protein is CASSRTGFQYF.

The sample holds many counts of this clone. This chain connects TRBV5-1 to TRBJ2-7; 9 bases line up with TRBD1. V was pared by 4 bases and J by 6 bases, with 8 bases of the junction left unmatched. CDR1 and CDR2 from the germline V gene are SGHRS and YFSETQ. The CDR3 has 14 residues. The CDR3 sequence is CASSIPGQGGEQYF. CDR3 coding DNA: TGCGCCAGCAGCATACCGGGACAGGGCGGCGAGCAGTACTTC.

This chain joins TRBV5-1 and TRBJ2-7, with 8 bases lining up with TRBD2. CDR1 is SGHRS and CDR2 is YFSETQ in the germline V gene. J lost 6 bases, V lost 0 bases, and 8 bases had no gene match. The CDR3 totals 15 residues. This CDR3 is CASSLEGAGVGEQYF. The CDR3 DNA sequence: TGCGCCAGCAGCTTGGAAGGAGCGGGAGTAGGCGAGCAGTACTTC.

Many counts were recorded for this clone. The V call is TRBV20-1, the J call TRBJ2-4, with 10 bases matching TRBD2. CDR1 and CDR2 (germline): DFQATT, SNEGSKA (reference sequence). The V gene end was trimmed by 3 bases and the J gene end by 6 bases; junction bases not matched to a gene: 11. This CDR3 comprises 16 residues. Written as DNA, the CDR3 is TGCAGTGCTAGGCTAGCGGGAGCGAAAGTGGCAAACATTCAGTACTTC. Amino acids: CSARLAGAKVANIQYF.

This clone appeared many times. The chain couples TRBV6-2 or TRBV6-3 to TRBJ1-4; the match to TRBD1 covers 7 bases. J lost 4 bases, V lost 2 bases, and 4 bases had no gene match. This CDR3 comprises 15 residues. Germline V lookup: CDR1 MNHEY, CDR2 SVGEGT. The CDR3 DNA is TGTGCCAGCAGTTACGGGGACAGTTTTAATGAAAAACTGTTTTTT. It encodes CASSYGDSFNEKLFF.

Ten or more counts support this clone. The chain joins TRBV9 to TRBJ2-2, with unresolved D. The V end was cut by 6 bases, the J end by 3 bases, with 9 bases between. CDR3 size: 13 residues. The germline V gene has CDR1 SGDLS and CDR2 YYNGEE. As DNA, the CDR3 is TGTGCCAGCACCAACGTAGACACCGGGGAGCTGTTTTTT. Translating gives CASTNVDTGELFF.

This clone was counted many times. The chain links TRBV5-8 to TRBJ1-5; 11 bases map to TRBD1. The trim removed 4 bases at V and 4 bases at J, leaving 4 bases unmatched. CDR1 is SGHTS, CDR2 YDEGEE, per germline. This CDR3 has 15 residues. Here the CDR3 DNA reads TGTGCCAGCAGCCCGGGGACAGGGGGGAATCAGCCCCAGCATTTT. It yields the protein CASSPGTGGNQPQHF.

In its sample, this clone was seen many times. The V call is TRBV7-3, the J call TRBJ2-7; possibly TRBD2 for D (6 bases). The CDR3 has 14 amino acids. V was cut by 0 bases and J by 6 bases, with 12 bases left in between. The V gene's germline CDR1 is SGHTA and CDR2 FQGTGA. The CDR3 DNA follows: TGTGCCAGCAGCTTAACGGGGGGAAGTAGCGAGCAGTACTTC. Encoded protein: CASSLTGGSSEQYF.